This record looks at one TCR beta chain sequence and its context. Stated treatment: oral pan-JAK inhibitor, 5-10 mg twice daily. Collection of lesional scalp punch biopsies and peripheral blood was performed in alopecia areata patients. Extracted RNA was reverse transcribed, and the resulting cDNA served as sequencing template. Profiling relied on immunoSEQ multiplex PCR, and the TCRdb table lists in-frame clones only, not all of them. The sample records approximately 6,900 clones, approximately 71% being singletons. These data come from a study of CD8+ T cells in alopecia areata. CDR1 and CDR2 from the germline V gene are SGHAT and FQNNGV. The CDR3 covers 13 residues. V was shortened by 2 bases and J by 7 bases, with 11 bases between the two germline ends.

The chain is built from TRBV11-2 and TRBJ1-2, with D perhaps matching TRBD1 (5 bases). Specimen: skin, collected at week 4, from a patient treated with tofacitinib. The origin of this receptor is a human donor with alopecia areata. The CDR3 DNA reads TGTGCCAGCAGCTTAACCGGGAGGGGTGGCTACACCTTC. Residues: CASSLTGRGGYTF.